This entry is about one TCR beta chain. Its antigen is as yet unknown. The germline V and J ends were trimmed by 5 bases and 3 bases, with 13 bases remaining between them. Per the germline V gene, CDR1 is SEHNR and CDR2 is FQNEAQ (reference sequence). CDR3 size: 14 residues. These data are taken from a study of T-cell reconstitution after alpha-beta-depleted transplantation in children. Study-level results: Diversity and T-cell counts at one year after transplant derived mostly from new T cells. By about two months after transplant, alpha-beta T cells reportedly arose from several hundred graft clones that had expanded. After transplant, high TCRbeta diversity at day 60 in some patients arose from surviving recipient T cells and thymic progenitors.

Unique molecular identifiers were built into the TCRbeta library. TCRdb re-analysed the PCR reads in MiXCR, keeping a single row per CDR3 protein. Of about a million distinct CDR3 sequences listed, about 26% are singletons. V gene TRBV7-9 combines with J gene TRBJ2-5, with D unresolved. This sequence originates from a boy younger than two who had a stem cell transplant for SCID, so the T cells may come from the graft donor. Sequencing was performed on PBMCs, mostly from graft donor cells, taken 360 days after TCRalphabeta/CD19-depleted stem cell transplant. CDR3 sequence reads: CASSDTDGKETQYF. The CDR3 DNA is TGTGCCAGCAGCGACACTGACGGAAAAGAGACCCAGTACTTC. The entire variable domain, with the rest obtained from reference TRBV7-9 and TRBJ2-5, is as follows: DTGVSQNPRHKITKRGQNVTFRCDPISEHNRLYWYRQTLGQGPEFLTYFQNEAQLEKSRLLSDRFSAERPKGSFSTLEIQRTEQGDSAMYLCASSDTDGKETQYFGPGTRLLVL.